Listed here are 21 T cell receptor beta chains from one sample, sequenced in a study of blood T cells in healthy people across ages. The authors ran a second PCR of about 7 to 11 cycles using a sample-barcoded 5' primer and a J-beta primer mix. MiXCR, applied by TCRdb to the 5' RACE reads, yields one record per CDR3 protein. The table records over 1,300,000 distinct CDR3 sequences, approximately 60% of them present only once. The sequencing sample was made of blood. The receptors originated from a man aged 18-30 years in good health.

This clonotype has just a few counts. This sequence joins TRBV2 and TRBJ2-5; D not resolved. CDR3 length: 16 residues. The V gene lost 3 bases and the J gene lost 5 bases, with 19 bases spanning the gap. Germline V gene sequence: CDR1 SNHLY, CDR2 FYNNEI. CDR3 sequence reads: CASSERGRSPTETQYF. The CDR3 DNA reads TGTGCCAGCAGTGAGAGAGGACGATCACCTACCGAGACCCAGTACTTC.

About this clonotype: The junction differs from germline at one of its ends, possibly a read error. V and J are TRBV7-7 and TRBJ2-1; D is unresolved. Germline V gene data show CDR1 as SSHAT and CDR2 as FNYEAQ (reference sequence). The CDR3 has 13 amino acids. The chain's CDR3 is CASSLGMLEKQFF. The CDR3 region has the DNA TGTGCTAGCAGCTTAGGGATGCTAGAGAAGCAGTTCTTC.

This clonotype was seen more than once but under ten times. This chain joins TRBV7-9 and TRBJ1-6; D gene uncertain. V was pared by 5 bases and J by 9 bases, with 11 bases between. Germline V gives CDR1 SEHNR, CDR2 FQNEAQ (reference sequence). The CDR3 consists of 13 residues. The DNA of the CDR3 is TGTGCCAGCAGCCCGGCCCCTGTTTCACCCCTCCACTTT. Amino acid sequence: CASSPAPVSPLHF.

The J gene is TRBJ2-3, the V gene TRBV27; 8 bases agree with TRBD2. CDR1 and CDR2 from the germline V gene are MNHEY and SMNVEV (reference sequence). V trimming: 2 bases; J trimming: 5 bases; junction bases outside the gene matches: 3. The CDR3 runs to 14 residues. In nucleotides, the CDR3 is TGTGCCAGCAGTTTAATGGCGGGGGGAGATACGCAGTATTTT. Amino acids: CASSLMAGGDTQYF.

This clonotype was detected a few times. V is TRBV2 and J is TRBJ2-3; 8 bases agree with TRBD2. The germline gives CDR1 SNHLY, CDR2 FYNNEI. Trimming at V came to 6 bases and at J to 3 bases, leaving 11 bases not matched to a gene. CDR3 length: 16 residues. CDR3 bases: TGTGCCAGCAGCCTTGGGACGGGGGGGAGAACAGATACGCAGTATTTT. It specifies CASSLGTGGRTDTQYF.

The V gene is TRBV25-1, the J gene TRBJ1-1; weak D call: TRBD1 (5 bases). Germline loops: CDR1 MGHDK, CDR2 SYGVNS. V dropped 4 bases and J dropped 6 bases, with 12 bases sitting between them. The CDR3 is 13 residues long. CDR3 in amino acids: CASSGVRGAEAFF. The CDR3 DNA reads TGTGCCAGCAGTGGGGTAAGAGGGGCTGAAGCTTTCTTT.

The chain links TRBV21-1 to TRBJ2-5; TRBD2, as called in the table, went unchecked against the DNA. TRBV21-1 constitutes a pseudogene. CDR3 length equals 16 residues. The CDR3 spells CASSKLAGEGQETQYF. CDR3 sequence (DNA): TGTGCCAGCAGCAAACTAGCGGGAGAGGGGCAAGAGACCCAGTACTTC.

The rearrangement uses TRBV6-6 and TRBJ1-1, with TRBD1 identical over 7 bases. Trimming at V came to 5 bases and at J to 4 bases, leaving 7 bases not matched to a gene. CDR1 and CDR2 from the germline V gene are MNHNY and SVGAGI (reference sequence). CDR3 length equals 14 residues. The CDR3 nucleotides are TGTGCCAGCAGTCCCAATACAGGGGTCACTGAAGCTTTCTTT. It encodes CASSPNTGVTEAFF.

CDR3 loop: CASRLGTSGSSYEQYF. The CDR3 DNA is TGCGCCAGCAGACTAGGGACATCCGGATCTTCCTACGAGCAGTACTTC. The chain has TRBV5-1 and TRBJ2-7; tentatively, D is TRBD1 (6 bases). In germline, CDR1 is SGHRS, CDR2 YFSETQ. CDR3 length: 16 residues. The germline V and J ends were trimmed by 5 bases and 1 base, with 19 bases remaining between them.

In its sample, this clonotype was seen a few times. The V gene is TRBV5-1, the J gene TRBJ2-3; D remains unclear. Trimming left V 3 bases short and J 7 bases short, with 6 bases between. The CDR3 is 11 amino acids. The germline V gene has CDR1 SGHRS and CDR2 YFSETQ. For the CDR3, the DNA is TGCGCCAGCAGCTCCGACCATACGCAGTATTTT. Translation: CASSSDHTQYF.

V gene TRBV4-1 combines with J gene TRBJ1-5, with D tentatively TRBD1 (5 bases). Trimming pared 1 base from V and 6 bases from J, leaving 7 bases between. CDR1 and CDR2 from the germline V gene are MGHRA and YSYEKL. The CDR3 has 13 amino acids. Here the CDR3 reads CASSQARAQPQHF. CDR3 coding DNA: TGCGCCAGCAGCCAAGCCAGGGCTCAGCCCCAGCATTTT.

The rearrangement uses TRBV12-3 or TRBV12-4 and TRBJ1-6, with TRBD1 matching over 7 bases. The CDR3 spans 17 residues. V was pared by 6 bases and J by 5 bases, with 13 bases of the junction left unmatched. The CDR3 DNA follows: TGTGCCAGCAGACGAGATCGGAAGGGGGCGGATAATTCACCCCTCCACTTT. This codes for CASRRDRKGADNSPLHF.

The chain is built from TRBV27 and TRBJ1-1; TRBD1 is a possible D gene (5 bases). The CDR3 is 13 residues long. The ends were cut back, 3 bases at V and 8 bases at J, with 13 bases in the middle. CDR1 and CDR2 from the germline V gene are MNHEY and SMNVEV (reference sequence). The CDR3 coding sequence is TGTGCCAGCAGTTTCGGGGAGGGACGCGAAGCTTTCTTT. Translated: CASSFGEGREAFF.

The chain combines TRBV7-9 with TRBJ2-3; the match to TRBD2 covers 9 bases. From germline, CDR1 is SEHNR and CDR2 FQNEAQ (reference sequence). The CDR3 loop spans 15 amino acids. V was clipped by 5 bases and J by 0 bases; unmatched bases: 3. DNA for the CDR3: TGTGCCAGCAGCGGCGGGGGGGGTAGCACAGATACGCAGTATTTT. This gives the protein CASSGGGGSTDTQYF.

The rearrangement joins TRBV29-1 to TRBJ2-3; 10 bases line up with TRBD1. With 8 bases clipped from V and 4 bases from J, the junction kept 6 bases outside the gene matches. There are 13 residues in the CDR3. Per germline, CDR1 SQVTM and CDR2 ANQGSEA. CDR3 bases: TGCAGCTTTGGGGACAGGGGCGCAGATACGCAGTATTTT. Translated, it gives CSFGDRGADTQYF.

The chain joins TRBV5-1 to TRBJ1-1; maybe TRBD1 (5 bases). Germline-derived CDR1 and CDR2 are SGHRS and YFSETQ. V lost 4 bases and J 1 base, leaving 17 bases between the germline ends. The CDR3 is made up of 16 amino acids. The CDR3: CASSPAAGSGNTEAFF. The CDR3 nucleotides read TGCGCCAGCAGCCCGGCGGCAGGGTCGGGGAACACTGAAGCTTTCTTT.

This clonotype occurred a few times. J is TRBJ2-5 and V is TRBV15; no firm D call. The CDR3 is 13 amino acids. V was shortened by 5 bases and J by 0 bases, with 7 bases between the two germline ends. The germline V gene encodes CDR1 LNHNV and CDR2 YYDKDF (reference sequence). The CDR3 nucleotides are TGTGCCACCAGCTTACTGTACCAAGAGACCCAGTACTTC. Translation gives CATSLLYQETQYF. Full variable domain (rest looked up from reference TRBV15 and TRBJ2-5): DAMVIQNPRYQVTQFGKPVTLSCSQTLNHNVMYWYQQKSSQAPKLLFHYYDKDFNNEADTPDNFQSRRPNTSFCFLDIRSPGLGDTAMYLCATSLLYQETQYFGPGTRLLVL.

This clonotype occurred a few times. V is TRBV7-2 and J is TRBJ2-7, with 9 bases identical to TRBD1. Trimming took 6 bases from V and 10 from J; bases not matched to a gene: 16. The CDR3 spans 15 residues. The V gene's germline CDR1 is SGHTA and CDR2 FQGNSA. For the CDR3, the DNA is TGTGCCAGCAGGTCCTCCGGGACAGGGAGCTCAACCCAGTACTTC. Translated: CASRSSGTGSSTQYF.

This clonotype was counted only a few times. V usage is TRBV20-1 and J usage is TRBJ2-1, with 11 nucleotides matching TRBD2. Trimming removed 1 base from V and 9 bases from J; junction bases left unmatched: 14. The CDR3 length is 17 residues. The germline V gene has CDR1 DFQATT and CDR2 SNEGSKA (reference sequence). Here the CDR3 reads CSARGPRMTSGETEQFF. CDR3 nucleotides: TGCAGTGCTAGAGGCCCCCGGATGACTAGCGGGGAGACTGAGCAGTTCTTC.

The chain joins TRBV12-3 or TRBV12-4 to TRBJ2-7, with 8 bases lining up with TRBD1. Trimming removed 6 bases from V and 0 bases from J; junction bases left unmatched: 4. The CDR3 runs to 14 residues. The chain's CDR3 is CASRDRVGSYEQYF. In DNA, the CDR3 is TGTGCCAGCAGGGACAGGGTCGGCTCCTACGAGCAGTACTTC.

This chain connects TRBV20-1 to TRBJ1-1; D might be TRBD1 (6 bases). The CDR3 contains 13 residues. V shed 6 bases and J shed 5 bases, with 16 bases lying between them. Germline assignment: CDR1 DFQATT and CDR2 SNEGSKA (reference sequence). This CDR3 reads CSAATTGGTEAFF. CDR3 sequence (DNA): TGCAGTGCCGCAACGACAGGCGGGACTGAAGCTTTCTTT.